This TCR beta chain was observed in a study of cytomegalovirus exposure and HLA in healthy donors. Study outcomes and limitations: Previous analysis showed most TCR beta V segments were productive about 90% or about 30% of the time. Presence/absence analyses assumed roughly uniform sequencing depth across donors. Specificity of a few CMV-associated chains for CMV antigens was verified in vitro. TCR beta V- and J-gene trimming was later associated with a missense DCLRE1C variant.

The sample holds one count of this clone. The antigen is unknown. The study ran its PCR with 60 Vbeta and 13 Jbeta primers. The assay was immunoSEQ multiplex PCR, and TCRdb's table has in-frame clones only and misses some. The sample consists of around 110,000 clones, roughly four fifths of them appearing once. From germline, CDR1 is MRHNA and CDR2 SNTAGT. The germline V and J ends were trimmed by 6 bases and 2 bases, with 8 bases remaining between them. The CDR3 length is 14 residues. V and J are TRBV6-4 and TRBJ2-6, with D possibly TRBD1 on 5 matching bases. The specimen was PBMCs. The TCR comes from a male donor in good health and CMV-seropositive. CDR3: CASRDTAGANVLTF. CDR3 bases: TGTGCCAGCAGGGACACAGCTGGGGCCAACGTCCTGACTTTC.